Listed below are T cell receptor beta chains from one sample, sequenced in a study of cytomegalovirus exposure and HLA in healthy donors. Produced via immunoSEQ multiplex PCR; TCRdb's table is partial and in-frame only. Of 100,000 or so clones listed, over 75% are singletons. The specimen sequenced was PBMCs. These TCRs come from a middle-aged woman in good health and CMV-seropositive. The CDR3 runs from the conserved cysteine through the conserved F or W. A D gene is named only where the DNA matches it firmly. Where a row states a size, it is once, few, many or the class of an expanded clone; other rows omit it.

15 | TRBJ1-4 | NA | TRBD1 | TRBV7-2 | CASSYNRGHDEKLFF | TGTGCCAGCAGCTACAACAGGGGCCACGATGAAAAACTGTTTTTT
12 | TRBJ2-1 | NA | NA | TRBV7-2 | CASSSYNVEQFF | TGTGCCAGCAGCTCATACAATGTTGAGCAGTTCTTC
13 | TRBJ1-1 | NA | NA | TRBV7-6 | CASSLARGSEAFF | TGTGCCAGCAGCTTAGCTAGAGGGTCAGAAGCTTTCTTT
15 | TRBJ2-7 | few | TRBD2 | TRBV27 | CASSPRLAGDREQYF | TGTGCCAGCAGTCCAAGACTAGCGGGAGACCGCGAGCAGTACTTC
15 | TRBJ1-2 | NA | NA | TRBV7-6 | CASSLDGGLDYGYTF | TGTGCCAGCAGCTTAGACGGGGGTTTAGACTATGGCTACACCTTC
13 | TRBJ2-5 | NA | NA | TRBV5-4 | CASRDFGQETQYF | TGTGCCAGCCGGGACTTCGGTCAGGAGACCCAGTACTTC
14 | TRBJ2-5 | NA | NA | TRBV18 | CASSPSPGQETQYF | TGTGCCAGCTCACCATCTCCCGGGCAAGAGACCCAGTACTTC
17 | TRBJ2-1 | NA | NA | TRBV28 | CASSLWGEESSYNEQFF | TGTGCCAGCAGTTTATGGGGAGAGGAGAGCTCCTACAATGAGCAGTTCTTC
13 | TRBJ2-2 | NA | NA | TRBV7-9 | CASSPGTAGELFF | TGTGCCAGCAGCCCGGGGACTGCCGGGGAGCTGTTTTTT
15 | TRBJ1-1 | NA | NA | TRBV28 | CASSSYRELNTEAFF | TGTGCCAGCAGTTCCTACAGGGAGTTAAACACTGAAGCTTTCTTT
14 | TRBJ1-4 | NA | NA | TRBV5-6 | CASTSLGVDEKLFF | TGTGCCAGCACCTCCCTAGGGGTGGATGAAAAACTGTTTTTT
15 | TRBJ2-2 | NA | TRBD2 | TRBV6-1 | CASSVLGRIGGELFF | TGTGCCAGCAGTGTTCTCGGGAGGATTGGTGGGGAGCTGTTTTTT
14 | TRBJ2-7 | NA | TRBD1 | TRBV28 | CASSPIRTGFEQYF | TGTGCCAGCAGTCCCATCCGGACAGGGTTCGAGCAGTACTTC
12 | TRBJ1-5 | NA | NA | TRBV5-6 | CASSSYRQPQHF | TGTGCCAGCAGCTCCTACAGGCAGCCCCAGCATTTT
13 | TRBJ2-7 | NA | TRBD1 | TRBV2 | CASTGGATYEQYF | TGTGCCTCCACAGGGGGTGCTACCTACGAGCAGTACTTC
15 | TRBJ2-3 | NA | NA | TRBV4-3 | CASSRDWPSTDTQYF | TGCGCCAGCAGCCGGGACTGGCCTAGCACAGATACGCAGTATTTT
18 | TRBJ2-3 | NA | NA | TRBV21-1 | CASSLEDRECSVEDTQYF | TGTGCCAGCAGCCTAGAGGATCGGGAGTGTTCGGTTGAAGATACGCAGTATTTT
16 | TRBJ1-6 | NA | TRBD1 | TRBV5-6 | CASSDRTGGYNSPLHF | TGTGCCAGCAGCGATCGGACAGGCGGATATAATTCACCCCTCCACTTT
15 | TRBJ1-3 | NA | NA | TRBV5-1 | CASSPAGVSGNTIYF | TGCGCCAGCAGCCCGGCTGGAGTATCTGGAAACACCATATATTTT
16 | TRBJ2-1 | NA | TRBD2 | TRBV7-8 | CASSLIFAGGYNEQFF | TGTGCCAGCAGCTTAATTTTTGCGGGAGGGTACAATGAGCAGTTCTTC
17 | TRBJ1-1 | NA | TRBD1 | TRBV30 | CAWSGDRGLRENTEAFF | TGTGCCTGGAGCGGGGACAGGGGGCTACGCGAGAACACTGAAGCTTTCTTT
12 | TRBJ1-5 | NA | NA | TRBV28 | CASSFGNQPQHF | TGTGCCAGCAGTTTCGGCAATCAGCCCCAGCATTTT
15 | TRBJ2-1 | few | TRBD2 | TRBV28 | CASSLTNGGYNEQFF | TGTGCCAGCAGTTTAACTAACGGGGGGTACAATGAGCAGTTCTTC
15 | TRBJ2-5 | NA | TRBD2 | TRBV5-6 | CASTLLAGVRETQYF | TGTGCCAGCACTTTACTAGCGGGAGTTAGAGAGACCCAGTACTTC
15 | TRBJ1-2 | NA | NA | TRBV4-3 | CASSQDHRGNYGYTF | TGCGCCAGCAGCCAAGATCATAGGGGAAACTATGGCTACACCTTC
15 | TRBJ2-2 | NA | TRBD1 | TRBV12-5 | CASGSGTGSAGELFF | TGTGCTAGTGGTTCCGGGACAGGGTCGGCCGGGGAGCTGTTTTTT
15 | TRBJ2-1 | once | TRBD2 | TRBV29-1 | CSVEGGGRSYNEQFF | TGCAGCGTTGAAGGTGGCGGGAGGTCCTACAATGAGCAGTTCTTC